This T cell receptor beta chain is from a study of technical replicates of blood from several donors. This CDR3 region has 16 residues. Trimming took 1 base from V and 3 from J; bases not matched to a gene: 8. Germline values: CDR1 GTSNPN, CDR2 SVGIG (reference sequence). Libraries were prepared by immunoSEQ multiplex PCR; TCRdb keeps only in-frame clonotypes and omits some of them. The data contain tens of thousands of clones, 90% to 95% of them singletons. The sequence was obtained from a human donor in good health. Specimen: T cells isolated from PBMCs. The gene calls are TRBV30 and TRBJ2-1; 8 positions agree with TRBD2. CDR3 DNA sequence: TGTGCCTGGAGTGACACGGGGGGGGCTCACTACAATGAGCAGTTCTTC. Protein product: CAWSDTGGAHYNEQFF.